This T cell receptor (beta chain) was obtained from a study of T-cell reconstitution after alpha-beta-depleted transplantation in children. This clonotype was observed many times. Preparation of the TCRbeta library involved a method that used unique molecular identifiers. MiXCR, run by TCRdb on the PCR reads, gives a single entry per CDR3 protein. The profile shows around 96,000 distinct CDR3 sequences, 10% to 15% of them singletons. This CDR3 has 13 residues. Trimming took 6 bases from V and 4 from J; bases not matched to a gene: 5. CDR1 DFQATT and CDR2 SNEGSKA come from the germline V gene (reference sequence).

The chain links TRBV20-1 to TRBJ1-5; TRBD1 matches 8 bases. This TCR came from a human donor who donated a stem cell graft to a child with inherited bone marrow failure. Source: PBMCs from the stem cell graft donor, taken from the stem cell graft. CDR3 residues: CSAYTGGNQPQHF. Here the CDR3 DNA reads TGCAGTGCATATACAGGGGGGAATCAGCCCCAGCATTTT.